This record looks at one T cell receptor (beta chain) sequence and its context. This record comes from a study of blood T cell repertoires in COVID-19. Study in general: The United States, Italy and Spain supplied acute and convalescent COVID-19 samples. In each case, the material was cDNA or gDNA derived from T cells, B-cell-depleted T cells, or PBMCs.

As originally analysed: Researchers report that nucleated cell counts were estimated from reference gene primer amplification. Profiling relied on immunoSEQ multiplex PCR, and the TCRdb table lists in-frame clones only, not all of them. That table is the source of V, J and clone size, and D and trimming were worked out from the DNA. Seen here are around 200,000 clones, 65% to 85% observed once, and the top ten hold 8.2%. Germline V gene data show CDR1 as MDHEN and CDR2 as SYDVKM. Trimming shortened V by 8 bases and J by 6 bases, and 28 bases separated the two germline ends. CDR3 size: 17 residues. Sequenced: peripheral blood. The chain is built from TRBV28 and TRBJ1-1; the D is unclear. This sequence was found in a woman between 50 and 59 years old with acute or convalescent COVID-19. CDR3 sequence: CASCQPNRRAVGAEAFF. The CDR3 DNA follows: TGTGCCAGCTGCCAACCAAACCGACGGGCAGTCGGGGCTGAAGCTTTCTTT.